Given below is one T cell receptor beta chain in context. Its antigen is as yet unknown. Germline assignment: CDR1 SGHNT and CDR2 YYREEE (reference sequence). This CDR3 has 16 amino acids. The ends lost 4 bases at V and 6 bases at J; junction bases unmatched: 9. Produced via immunoSEQ multiplex PCR; TCRdb's table is partial and in-frame only. The sample lists roughly 60,000 clones, 70% to 90% occurring once. The data belong to a study of OX40 agonist ivuxolimab in advanced cancers. In the study overall: The patients received agonistic anti-OX40 (CD134) antibody ivuxolimab.

General study findings and limits: There were, on average, more expanded clones in CD8+ T cells than in CD4+. By week 6 at 0.1 to 3.0 mg/kg, blood CD4+ and CD8+ T cells had expanded clonally.

Source: CD4+ or CD8+ T cells sorted from blood, taken in a trial of the OX40 agonist ivuxolimab. The chain couples TRBV5-4 to TRBJ2-7; TRBD2 aligns across 14 bases. The origin of this receptor is an adult with an advanced solid tumor such as melanoma, head and neck, liver or kidney cancer. The CDR3 protein is CASSEGTSGSRSEQYF. CDR3 sequence (DNA): TGTGCCAGCAGCGAAGGGACTAGCGGGAGTAGGTCCGAGCAGTACTTC. Variable domain in full (rest from reference TRBV5-4 and TRBJ2-7): ETGVTQSPTHLIKTRGQQVTLRCSSQSGHNTVSWYQQALGQGPQFIFQYYREEENGRGNFPPRFSGLQFPNYSSELNVNALELDDSALYLCASSEGTSGSRSEQYFGPGTRLTVT.